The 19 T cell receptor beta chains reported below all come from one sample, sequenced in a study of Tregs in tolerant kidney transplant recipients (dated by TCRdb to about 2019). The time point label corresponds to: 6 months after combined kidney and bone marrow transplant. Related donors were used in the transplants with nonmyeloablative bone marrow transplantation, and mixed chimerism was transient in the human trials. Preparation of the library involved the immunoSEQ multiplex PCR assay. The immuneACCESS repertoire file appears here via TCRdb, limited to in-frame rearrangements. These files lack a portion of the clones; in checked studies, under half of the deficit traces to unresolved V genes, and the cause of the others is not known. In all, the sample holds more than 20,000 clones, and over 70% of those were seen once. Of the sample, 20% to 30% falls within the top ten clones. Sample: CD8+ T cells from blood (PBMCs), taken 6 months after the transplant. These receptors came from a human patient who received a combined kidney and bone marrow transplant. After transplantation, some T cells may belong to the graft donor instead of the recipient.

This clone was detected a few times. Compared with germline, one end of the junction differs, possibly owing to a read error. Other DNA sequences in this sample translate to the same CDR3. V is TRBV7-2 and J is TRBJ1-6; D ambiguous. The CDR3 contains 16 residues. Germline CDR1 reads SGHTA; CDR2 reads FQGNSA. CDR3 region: CASSLVIVGSNSPLHF. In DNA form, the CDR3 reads TGTGCCAGCAGCTTAGTGATCGTGGGCAGTAATTCCCCCCTCCACTTT. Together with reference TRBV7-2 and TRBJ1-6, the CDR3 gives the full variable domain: GAGVSQSPSNKVTEKGKDVELRCDPISGHTALYWYRQSLGQGLEFLIYFQGNSAPDKSGLPSDRFSAERTGGSVSTLTIQRTQQEDSAVYLCASSLVIVGSNSPLHFGNGTRLTVT.

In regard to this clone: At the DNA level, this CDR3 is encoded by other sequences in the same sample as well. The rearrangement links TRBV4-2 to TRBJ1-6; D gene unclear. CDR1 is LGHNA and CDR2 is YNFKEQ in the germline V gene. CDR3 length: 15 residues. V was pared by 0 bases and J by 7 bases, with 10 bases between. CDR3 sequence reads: CASSQDGTGNSPLHF. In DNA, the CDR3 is TGTGCCAGCAGCCAAGACGGAACGGGGAATTCACCCCTCCACTTT.

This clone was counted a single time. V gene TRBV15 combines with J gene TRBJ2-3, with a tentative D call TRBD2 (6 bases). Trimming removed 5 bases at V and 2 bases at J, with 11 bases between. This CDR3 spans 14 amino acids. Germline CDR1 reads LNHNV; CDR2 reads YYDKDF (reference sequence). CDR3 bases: TGTGCCACCAGCCTGGGGGGATTCACAGATACGCAGTATTTT. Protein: CATSLGGFTDTQYF.

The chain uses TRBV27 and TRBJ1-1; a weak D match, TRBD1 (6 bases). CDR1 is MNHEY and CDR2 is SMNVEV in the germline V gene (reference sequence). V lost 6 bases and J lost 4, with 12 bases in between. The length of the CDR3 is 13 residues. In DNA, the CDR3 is TGTGCCAGCAGCCACGGACAGATCACTGAAGCTTTCTTT. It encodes CASSHGQITEAFF.

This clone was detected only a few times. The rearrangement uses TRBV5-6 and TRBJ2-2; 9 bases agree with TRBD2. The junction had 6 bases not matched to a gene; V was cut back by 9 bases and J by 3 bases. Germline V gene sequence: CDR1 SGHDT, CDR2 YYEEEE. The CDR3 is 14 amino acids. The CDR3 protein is CAMTGTSYTGELFF. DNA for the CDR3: TGTGCCATGACCGGGACTAGCTACACCGGGGAGCTGTTTTTT.

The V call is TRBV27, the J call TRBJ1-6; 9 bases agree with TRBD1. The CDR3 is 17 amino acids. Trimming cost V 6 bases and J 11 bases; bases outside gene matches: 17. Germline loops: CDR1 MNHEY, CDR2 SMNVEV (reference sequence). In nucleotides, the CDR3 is TGTGCCAGCAGCCATAGGGGGGACAGGGACGTTAGGACACCCCTCCACTTT. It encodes CASSHRGDRDVRTPLHF.

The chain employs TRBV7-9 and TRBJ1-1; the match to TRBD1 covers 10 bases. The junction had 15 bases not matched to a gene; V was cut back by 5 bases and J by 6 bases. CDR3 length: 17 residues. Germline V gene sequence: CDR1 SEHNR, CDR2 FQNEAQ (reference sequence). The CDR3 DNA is TGTGCCAGCAGCCATTCGACAGGGGGCTTGAGGGACGCTGAAGCTTTCTTT. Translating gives CASSHSTGGLRDAEAFF.

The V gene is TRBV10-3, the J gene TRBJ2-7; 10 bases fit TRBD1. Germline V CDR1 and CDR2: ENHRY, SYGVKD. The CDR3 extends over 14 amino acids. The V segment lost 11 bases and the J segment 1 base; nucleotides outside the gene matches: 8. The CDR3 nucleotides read TGTGCCGCCGGGGGACAGGGGATGTCCTACGAGCAGTACTTC. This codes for CAAGGQGMSYEQYF.

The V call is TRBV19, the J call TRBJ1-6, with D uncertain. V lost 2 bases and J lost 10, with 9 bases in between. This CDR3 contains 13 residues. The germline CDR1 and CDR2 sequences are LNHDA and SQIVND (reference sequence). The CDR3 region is CASSIISTSPLHF. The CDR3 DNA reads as TGTGCCAGTAGTATAATCTCCACATCACCCCTCCACTTT.

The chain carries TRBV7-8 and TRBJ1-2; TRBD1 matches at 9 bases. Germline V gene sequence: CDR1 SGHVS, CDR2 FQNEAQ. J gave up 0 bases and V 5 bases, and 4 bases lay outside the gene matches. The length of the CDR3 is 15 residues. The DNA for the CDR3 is TGTGCCAGCAGCGAAGGGACAGGGTCTAACTATGGCTACACCTTC. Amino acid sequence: CASSEGTGSNYGYTF.

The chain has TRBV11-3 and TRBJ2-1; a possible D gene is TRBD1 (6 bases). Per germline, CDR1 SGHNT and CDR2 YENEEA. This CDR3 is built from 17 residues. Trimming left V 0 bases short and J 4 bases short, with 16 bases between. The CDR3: CASSLDPWTAEYNEQFF. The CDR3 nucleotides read TGTGCCAGCAGCTTAGATCCCTGGACAGCAGAATACAATGAGCAGTTCTTC.

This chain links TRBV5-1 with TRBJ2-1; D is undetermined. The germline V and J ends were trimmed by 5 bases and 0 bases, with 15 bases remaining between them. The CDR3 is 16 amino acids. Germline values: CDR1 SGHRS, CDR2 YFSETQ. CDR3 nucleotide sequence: TGCGCCAGCAGACCCCTATCACAGAGCTCCTACAATGAGCAGTTCTTC. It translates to CASRPLSQSSYNEQFF.

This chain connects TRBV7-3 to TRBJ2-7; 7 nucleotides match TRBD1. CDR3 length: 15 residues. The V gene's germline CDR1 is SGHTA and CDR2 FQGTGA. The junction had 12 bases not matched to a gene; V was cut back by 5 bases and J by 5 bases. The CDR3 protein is CASSLTHRGINEQYF. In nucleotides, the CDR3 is TGTGCCAGCAGCCTTACCCACAGGGGAATCAACGAGCAGTACTTC.

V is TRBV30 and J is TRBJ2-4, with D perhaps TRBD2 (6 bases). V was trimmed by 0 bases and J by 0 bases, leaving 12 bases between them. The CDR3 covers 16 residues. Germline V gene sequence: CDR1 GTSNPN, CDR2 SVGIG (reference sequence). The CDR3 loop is CAWSVGGAPAKNIQYF. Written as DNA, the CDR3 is TGTGCCTGGAGTGTAGGAGGGGCTCCAGCCAAAAACATTCAGTACTTC. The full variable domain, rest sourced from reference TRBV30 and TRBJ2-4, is SQTIHQWPATLVQPVGSPLSLECTVEGTSNPNLYWYRQAAGRGLQLLFYSVGIGQISSEVPQNLSASRPQDRQFILSSKKLLLSDSGFYLCAWSVGGAPAKNIQYFGAGTRLSVL.

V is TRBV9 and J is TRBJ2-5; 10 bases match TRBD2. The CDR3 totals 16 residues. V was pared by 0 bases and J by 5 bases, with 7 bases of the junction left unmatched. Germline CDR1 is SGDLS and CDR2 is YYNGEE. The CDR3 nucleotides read TGTGCCAGCAGCGTAGTGAGCGGGGGGGCTGTGGAGACCCAGTACTTC. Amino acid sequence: CASSVVSGGAVETQYF.

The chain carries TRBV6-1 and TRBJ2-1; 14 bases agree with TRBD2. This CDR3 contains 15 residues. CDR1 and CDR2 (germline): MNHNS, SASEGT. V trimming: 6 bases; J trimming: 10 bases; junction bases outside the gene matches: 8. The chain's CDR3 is CASSHGTSGSPEQFF. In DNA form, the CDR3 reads TGTGCCAGCAGCCACGGGACTAGCGGGAGCCCAGAGCAGTTCTTC.

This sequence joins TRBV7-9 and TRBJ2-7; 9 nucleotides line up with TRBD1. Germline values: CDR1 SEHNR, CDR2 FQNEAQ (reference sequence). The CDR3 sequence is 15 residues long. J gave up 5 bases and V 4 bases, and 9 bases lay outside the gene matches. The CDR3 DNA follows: TGTGCCAGCAGCTACAGCACAGGGGGCTGGGACGAGCAGTACTTC. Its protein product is CASSYSTGGWDEQYF.

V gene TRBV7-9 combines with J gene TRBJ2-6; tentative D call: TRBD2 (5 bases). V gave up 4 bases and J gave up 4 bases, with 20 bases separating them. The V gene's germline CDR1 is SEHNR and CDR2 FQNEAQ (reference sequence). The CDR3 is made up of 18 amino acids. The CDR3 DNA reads TGTGCCAGCAGCTCCACCATACTCTCGGGGTCCGGGGCCAACGTCCTGACTTTC. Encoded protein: CASSSTILSGSGANVLTF.

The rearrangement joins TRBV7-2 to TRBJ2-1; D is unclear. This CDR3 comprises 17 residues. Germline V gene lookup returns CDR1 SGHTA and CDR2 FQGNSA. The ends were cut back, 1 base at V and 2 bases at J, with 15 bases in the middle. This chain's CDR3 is CASSLEYGALPYNEQFF. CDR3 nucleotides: TGTGCCAGCAGCTTAGAATACGGAGCCCTGCCCTACAATGAGCAGTTCTTC.